These 18 T cell receptor beta chains originate from one sample sequenced in a study of CD8+CD57+ T cells in acquired aplastic anemia. Both TCR beta VDJ combination and CDR3 sequence profiling were carried out. Genomic DNA was the template for this profiling. TCRdb itself ran the reads through MiXCR, one entry per CDR3 protein. The sample has roughly 420,000 distinct CDR3 sequences, 55% to 75% seen once. Material for sequencing was sorted CD4+, CD8+, or CD8+CD57+ T cells (not recorded which) from PBMCs. These receptor sequences come from a human donor in good health, serving as a control.

In its sample, this clonotype was seen once. V and J are TRBV24-1 and TRBJ1-1; no clear D. The CDR3 covers 12 residues. Germline V gene sequence: CDR1 KGHDR, CDR2 SFDVKD. Trimming took off 9 bases at V and 1 base at J, with 8 bases between the two ends. The CDR3 spells CATRGSNTEAFF. CDR3 nucleotides: TGTGCCACCCGTGGGTCGAACACTGAAGCTTTCTTT.

This clonotype was observed at least ten times. V is TRBV5-1 and J is TRBJ1-3; D is perhaps TRBD1 (6 bases). The CDR3 extends over 15 amino acids. Trimming removed 0 bases at V and 4 bases at J, with 11 bases between. CDR1 SGHRS and CDR2 YFSETQ come from the germline V gene. CDR3 sequence (DNA): TGCGCCAGCAGCTTGGAAGGTCAGGGGGGAAACACCATATATTTT. Its translation is CASSLEGQGGNTIYF.

The V and J genes are TRBV29-1 and TRBJ2-1; D possibly corresponds to TRBD1 (5 bases). V shed 8 bases and J shed 3 bases, with 14 bases lying between them. Germline CDR1 SQVTM, CDR2 ANQGSEA. CDR3 length: 13 residues. The CDR3 reads CSPGYRFYNEQFF. Written as DNA, the CDR3 is TGCAGCCCAGGGTACAGGTTCTACAATGAGCAGTTCTTC.

This clonotype was counted at least ten times. This chain joins TRBV12-3 or TRBV12-4 and TRBJ1-5; D remains ambiguous. CDR3 length: 14 amino acids. The V end lost 3 bases, the J end lost 7 bases, and 13 bases lay between the germline ends. The CDR3 DNA follows: TGTGCCAGCAGTTTGGAGCCGCTGGGGCAGCCCCAGCATTTT. Amino acids: CASSLEPLGQPQHF.

The genes are TRBV7-2 and TRBJ1-6, with D hard to call. CDR1 and CDR2 from the germline V gene are SGHTA and FQGNSA. The length of the CDR3 is 13 residues. The V gene lost 1 base and the J gene lost 13 bases, with 11 bases spanning the gap. The CDR3 bases are TGTGCCAGCAGCTTAGACTTCAATTACCCCCTCCACTTT. Translating gives CASSLDFNYPLHF.

The chain is built from TRBV9 and TRBJ1-2; a possible D gene is TRBD1 (6 bases). The germline V gene encodes CDR1 SGDLS and CDR2 YYNGEE. Trimming pared 4 bases from V and 5 bases from J, leaving 12 bases between. This CDR3 has 13 amino acids. The CDR3 DNA sequence: TGTGCCAGCAGCACGGACAGCTGGTATGGCTACACCTTC. This encodes CASSTDSWYGYTF. Full variable domain (outside the CDR3, taken from reference TRBV9 and TRBJ1-2): DSGVTQTPKHLITATGQRVTLRCSPRSGDLSVYWYQQSLDQGLQFLIQYYNGEERAKGNILERFSAQQFPDLHSELNLSSLELGDSALYFCASSTDSWYGYTFGSGTRLTVV.

For this clonotype: The DNA is left out, because the CDR3 cannot be placed on it with certainty; the CDR3 is given as TCRdb lists it. V gene TRBV7-3 combines with J gene TRBJ2-3. Per the germline V gene, CDR1 is SGHTA and CDR2 is FQGTGA. The CDR3 sequence runs 15 residues, both termini included. CDR3 amino acids: CASEPELLRAVLRYF.

Regarding this clonotype: Because the CDR3 is missing its conserved closing phenylalanine or tryptophan, this is likely a read error. The DNA is left out, because the CDR3 cannot be placed on it with certainty; the CDR3 is given as TCRdb lists it. The chain joins TRBV7-2 to TRBJ1-2. Germline CDR1 SGHTA, CDR2 FQGNSA. The CDR3 has 13 amino acids, counting both end residues. The CDR3 is CASSEDGNYGCRH.

About this clonotype: Given the absence of the conserved phenylalanine or tryptophan at the CDR3 end, a read error is likely. It is unclear where the CDR3 begins or ends on the DNA, so no DNA is shown, and the CDR3 is as TCRdb lists it. CDR3 loop: CASSLRANKGNTL. The V gene is TRBV7-2, the J gene TRBJ1-2. The CDR3 sequence runs 13 residues, both termini included. Germline CDR1 reads SGHTA; CDR2 reads FQGNSA.

This sequence joins TRBV7-2 and TRBJ1-2; 8 bases align to TRBD1. With V trimmed by 5 bases and J by 14 bases, 16 bases remained unmatched. Germline V lookup: CDR1 SGHTA, CDR2 FQGNSA. The CDR3 sequence is 14 residues long. CDR3 amino acids: CASSRQGRAYEQTF. The CDR3 DNA reads TGTGCCAGCAGCCGACAGGGGAGAGCCTACGAGCAGACCTTC.

This clonotype was seen repeatedly, ten times or more. V usage is TRBV5-1 and J usage is TRBJ2-3, with D perhaps TRBD2 (6 bases). V was pared by 0 bases and J by 6 bases, with 14 bases between. CDR3 length equals 15 residues. CDR1 and CDR2 (germline): SGHRS, YFSETQ. The chain's CDR3 is CASSLDSGSVDTQYF. CDR3 DNA sequence: TGCGCCAGCAGCTTGGATAGCGGATCGGTCGATACGCAGTATTTT.

The chain joins TRBV7-2 to TRBJ1-3; maybe TRBD1 (5 bases). The CDR3 extends over 15 amino acids. Trimming left V 4 bases short and J 8 bases short, with 18 bases between. CDR1 and CDR2 from the germline V gene are SGHTA and FQGNSA. CDR3 nucleotide sequence: TGTGCCAGCAGCTCCCAGGGAGGGGCTGAGCACACCATATATTTT. It is translated as CASSSQGGAEHTIYF.

As to this clonotype: The final CDR3 position lacks the conserved phenylalanine or tryptophan, pointing to a likely read error. The limits of the CDR3 on the DNA are not certain, so only TCRdb's listed CDR3 is given. The chain couples TRBV2 to TRBJ2-7; the DNA was not used to check the table's D call, TRBD1. The CDR3 is 16 residues long, counting both termini. The germline gives CDR1 SNHLY, CDR2 FYNNEI. The CDR3 is CASSYDSLGYGYTFGS.

A few counts support this clonotype. This rearrangement joins TRBV9 to TRBJ1-1; D gene uncertain. Germline V gene lookup returns CDR1 SGDLS and CDR2 YYNGEE. The CDR3 length is 14 residues. V gave up 4 bases and J gave up 5 bases, with 15 bases separating them. The CDR3 sequence: CASSPYWRETEAFF. Here the CDR3 DNA reads TGTGCCAGCAGCCCTTACTGGAGAGAGACTGAAGCTTTCTTT.

The chain combines TRBV12-3 or TRBV12-4 with TRBJ2-2, with D unresolved. V lost 11 bases and J lost 4, with 11 bases in between. The CDR3 is made up of 12 amino acids. CDR3 region: CAASPGTGELFF. The CDR3 DNA sequence: TGTGCCGCCTCGCCAGGCACCGGGGAGCTGTTTTTT.

The chain carries TRBV7-2 and TRBJ1-5; 9 nucleotides line up with TRBD1. V lost 4 bases and J lost 15; bases outside the gene matches: 16. CDR1 and CDR2 (germline): SGHTA, FQGNSA. The CDR3 loop spans 15 amino acids. The chain's CDR3 is CASSSDRGTNEKLHF. The DNA for the CDR3 is TGTGCCAGCAGCTCCGACAGGGGGACGAATGAAAAACTGCATTTT.

This clonotype has a single count. A junction end diverges from the germline sequence, so it may reflect a read error. V is TRBV5-1 and J is TRBJ2-7; 8 bases agree with TRBD2. Germline CDR1 is SGHRS and CDR2 is YFSETQ. The CDR3 totals 15 residues. CDR3 sequence: CASSVSGLVYYEQYF. The CDR3 DNA is TGTGCCAGCAGCGTGTCGGGACTAGTCTACTACGAGCAGTACTTC.

Comments on this clonotype: One end of the junction does not line up with germline, which may come from a read error. The rearrangement joins TRBV7-3 to TRBJ1-3; 8 nucleotides agree with TRBD1. The CDR3 sequence is 16 residues long. CDR1 is SGHTA, CDR2 FQGTGA, per germline. This chain's CDR3 is CASSLGQACAGNTIYF. Written as DNA, the CDR3 is TGCGCTAGCAGCCTGGGACAGGCCTGCGCTGGAAACACCATATATTTT.